These T cell receptor beta chains were read from a single sample in a study of OX40 agonist ivuxolimab in advanced cancers. Libraries were prepared by immunoSEQ multiplex PCR; TCRdb keeps only in-frame clonotypes and omits some of them. The sample has fewer than 55,000 clones, 87% seen once. Source: CD4+ or CD8+ T cells sorted from blood, taken in a trial of the OX40 agonist ivuxolimab. These receptors were taken from an adult with an advanced solid tumor such as melanoma, head and neck, liver or kidney cancer. Each CDR3 is given with its conserved first and last residue. Fields, in order: D gene, J gene, V gene, clone size, CDR3 protein, CDR3 DNA. A D gene is named only where the DNA matches it firmly. Expanded clones are given a class, and other clones once, few, many or no size at all.

D: NA
J: TRBJ2-3
V: TRBV2
size: few
CDR3: CASSPRTDTQYF
DNA: TGTGCCAGCAGTCCTCGCACAGATACGCAGTATTTT

D: TRBD1
J: TRBJ2-1
V: TRBV10-2
size: NA
CDR3: CASSAGQGLGYNEQFF
DNA: TGCGCCAGCAGTGCTGGACAGGGGTTGGGCTACAATGAGCAGTTCTTC

D: NA
J: TRBJ2-4
V: TRBV5-6
size: NA
CDR3: CASSSLTVGKNIQYF
DNA: TGTGCCAGCAGCTCGTTAACCGTGGGCAAAAACATTCAGTACTTC

D: TRBD2
J: TRBJ2-2
V: TRBV11-2
size: NA
CDR3: CASSLAAGVNTGELFF
DNA: TGTGCCAGCAGCTTAGCAGCGGGGGTTAACACCGGGGAGCTGTTTTTT

D: TRBD1
J: TRBJ1-2
V: TRBV15
size: NA
CDR3: CATSRVSGDRGLGYTF
DNA: TGTGCCACCAGCAGAGTTTCCGGGGACAGGGGTCTTGGCTACACCTTC

D: NA
J: TRBJ2-2
V: TRBV25-1
size: NA
CDR3: CASSESMGSGPNTGELFF
DNA: TGTGCCAGCAGTGAATCAATGGGATCCGGGCCGAACACCGGGGAGCTGTTTTTT

D: NA
J: TRBJ1-1
V: TRBV4-2
size: once
CDR3: CASSQGGGPEAFF
DNA: TGTGCCAGCAGCCAAGGAGGGGGTCCTGAAGCTTTCTTT

D: NA
J: TRBJ2-7
V: TRBV19
size: NA
CDR3: CASGDISYEQYF
DNA: TGTGCCAGTGGGGACATCTCCTACGAGCAGTACTTC

D: NA
J: TRBJ1-1
V: TRBV7-9
size: NA
CDR3: CASSSADKNTEAFF
DNA: TGTGCCAGCAGCAGCGCGGACAAGAACACTGAAGCTTTCTTT

D: NA
J: TRBJ1-1
V: TRBV13
size: NA
CDR3: CASSNQGTEAFF
DNA: TGTGCCAGCAGCAACCAGGGCACTGAAGCTTTCTTT

D: TRBD1
J: TRBJ2-7
V: TRBV7-6
size: once
CDR3: CASSLRTGEEQYF
DNA: TGTGCCAGCAGCTTAAGGACAGGGGAAGAGCAGTACTTC

D: TRBD2
J: TRBJ2-1
V: TRBV19
size: NA
CDR3: CASSPGVAGNNEQFF
DNA: TGTGCCAGTAGTCCGGGGGTAGCGGGGAACAATGAGCAGTTCTTC

D: TRBD1
J: TRBJ2-7
V: TRBV28
size: NA
CDR3: CASSSPLITDRLKSYEQYF
DNA: TGTGCCAGCAGTTCACCACTTATAACGGACAGGCTGAAATCCTACGAGCAGTACTTC

D: NA
J: TRBJ1-2
V: TRBV28
size: NA
CDR3: CASTRGGSRTNYGYTF
DNA: TGTGCCAGCACCCGAGGTGGTTCCCGGACGAACTATGGCTACACCTTC

D: TRBD2
J: TRBJ2-3
V: TRBV7-9
size: NA
CDR3: CASSSGRSTDTQYF
DNA: TGTGCCAGCAGCAGCGGGAGATCTACAGATACGCAGTATTTT

D: TRBD2
J: TRBJ2-1
V: TRBV28
size: NA
CDR3: CASSSSAGGPNEQFF
DNA: TGTGCCAGCAGTTCGTCAGCGGGGGGGCCGAATGAGCAGTTCTTC

D: TRBD1
J: TRBJ1-2
V: TRBV2
size: NA
CDR3: CASSSRYRGGGYTF
DNA: TGTGCCAGTTCTAGTAGGTACAGGGGAGGTGGCTACACCTTC

D: TRBD1
J: TRBJ1-1
V: TRBV13
size: NA
CDR3: CASSSPRKDRVYTEAFF
DNA: TGTGCCAGCAGCTCACCCCGAAAGGACAGGGTTTACACTGAAGCTTTCTTT

D: TRBD1
J: TRBJ1-2
V: TRBV29-1
size: few
CDR3: CSVGGRKDRGAANYGYTF
DNA: TGCAGCGTCGGGGGGAGAAAGGACAGGGGCGCTGCTAACTATGGCTACACCTTC

D: TRBD1
J: TRBJ1-6
V: TRBV5-4
size: NA
CDR3: CASSLSGQGTLHF
DNA: TGTGCCAGCAGCTTATCTGGACAGGGCACCCTCCACTTT

D: NA
J: TRBJ1-2
V: TRBV5-1
size: NA
CDR3: CASSPDSKNYGYTF
DNA: TGCGCCAGCAGTCCAGACTCCAAGAACTATGGCTACACCTTC

D: NA
J: TRBJ2-5
V: TRBV15
size: NA
CDR3: CATSRVRGLSETQYF
DNA: TGTGCCACCAGCAGGGTAAGAGGGCTGTCAGAGACCCAGTACTTC

D: TRBD1
J: TRBJ2-2
V: TRBV6-5
size: NA
CDR3: CASSYSVSGGSGELFF
DNA: TGTGCCAGCAGTTACTCCGTGTCAGGGGGCAGCGGGGAGCTGTTTTTT

D: NA
J: TRBJ1-1
V: TRBV5-1
size: NA
CDR3: CASSLRGRGEAFF
DNA: TGCGCCAGCAGCTTGAGGGGTAGGGGGGAAGCTTTCTTT

D: NA
J: TRBJ1-4
V: TRBV5-5
size: NA
CDR3: CASSLDRRNEKLFF
DNA: TGTGCCAGCAGCTTGGACAGGAGAAATGAAAAACTGTTTTTT

D: NA
J: TRBJ1-1
V: TRBV19
size: NA
CDR3: CASTHQRTANTEAFF
DNA: TGTGCCAGTACCCACCAACGGACAGCGAACACTGAAGCTTTCTTT

D: NA
J: TRBJ2-1
V: TRBV28
size: NA
CDR3: CASSLDRNNEQFF
DNA: TGTGCCAGCAGCTTAGACAGAAACAATGAGCAGTTCTTC

D: NA
J: TRBJ1-1
V: TRBV11-3
size: NA
CDR3: CASSLEQATEAFF
DNA: TGTGCCAGCAGCTTAGAACAGGCCACTGAAGCTTTCTTT

D: TRBD1
J: TRBJ1-1
V: TRBV7-8
size: NA
CDR3: CASSLEQGGTEAFF
DNA: TGTGCCAGCAGCTTAGAGCAGGGGGGAACTGAAGCTTTCTTT

D: TRBD2
J: TRBJ2-1
V: TRBV7-9
size: NA
CDR3: CASSSLSGSDNEQFF
DNA: TGTGCCAGCAGCTCTCTTAGCGGGAGTGACAATGAGCAGTTCTTC

D: NA
J: TRBJ2-4
V: TRBV6-1
size: NA
CDR3: CASSEGAGLSPGENIQYF
DNA: TGTGCCAGCAGTGAAGGGGCAGGGCTTTCCCCGGGCGAAAACATTCAGTACTTC

D: NA
J: TRBJ2-1
V: TRBV7-2
size: medium-sized
CDR3: CASSGGQFF
DNA: TGTGCCAGCAGCGGTGGGCAGTTCTTC